One and the same sample provided the 7 T cell receptor beta chains below, sequenced in a study of blood T cell repertoires in COVID-19. Here immunoSEQ multiplex PCR was the method, and the copy in TCRdb shows in-frame clones only, minus some. This sample has about 280,000 clones, with about 86% found just once. Material for sequencing was peripheral blood. These receptors came from a woman in her 70s with COVID-19, enrolled during active disease.

V is TRBV21-1 and J is TRBJ1-5; TRBD1 was called by the table and not checked on the DNA. TRBV21-1 is noted as a pseudogene. The CDR3 is made up of 19 amino acids. The CDR3 nucleotides read TGTGCCAGCAGCAAATTATACGACAGGGCTAACTATAGCAATCAGCCCCAGCATTTT. Translating gives CASSKLYDRANYSNQPQHF.

The chain links TRBV5-6 to TRBJ2-2; D ambiguous. Germline values: CDR1 SGHDT, CDR2 YYEEEE. The V end lost 1 base, the J end lost 6 bases, and 16 bases lay between the germline ends. This CDR3 region has 16 residues. The CDR3 DNA reads TGTGCCAGCAGCTTGCCTCGACATAAGGCCCCCGGGGAGCTGTTTTTT. Translated: CASSLPRHKAPGELFF.

The chain carries TRBV9 and TRBJ1-2; TRBD1 aligns across 8 bases. The CDR3 spans 15 residues. CDR1 and CDR2 from the germline V gene are SGDLS and YYNGEE. The V gene end was trimmed by 4 bases and the J gene end by 8 bases; junction bases not matched to a gene: 13. The CDR3 here is CASSPREAGGLGYTF. DNA for the CDR3: TGTGCCAGCAGCCCCCGAGAGGCAGGGGGCCTAGGCTACACCTTC.

This clone was seen only once. The chain combines TRBV12-3 or TRBV12-4 with TRBJ1-1; 7 bases line up with TRBD1. V was pared by 8 bases and J by 5 bases, with 2 bases of the junction left unmatched. The CDR3 contains 11 residues. This chain's CDR3 is CASQGETEAFF. In DNA, the CDR3 is TGTGCCAGCCAGGGGGAAACTGAAGCTTTCTTT.

This clone was observed a few times. V gene TRBV9 combines with J gene TRBJ1-5; D ambiguous. The germline gives CDR1 SGDLS, CDR2 YYNGEE. CDR3 length equals 14 residues. Deletions cut 4 bases from V and 7 bases from J, with 15 bases between. The CDR3 region is CASSSGPGGQPQHF. The CDR3 DNA is TGTGCCAGCAGCTCCGGACCCGGAGGGCAGCCCCAGCATTTT.

V and J are TRBV21-1 and TRBJ1-1. TRBV21-1 is a pseudogene locus. This CDR3 is built from 14 residues. The CDR3 is CASSQRGRGSEAFF. CDR3 bases: TGTGCCAGCAGCCAAAGGGGGAGGGGGTCTGAAGCTTTCTTT.

The chain couples TRBV5-1 to TRBJ1-4; D gene uncertain. This CDR3 has 16 residues. The V gene lost 4 bases and the J gene lost 1 base, with 14 bases spanning the gap. Germline assignment: CDR1 SGHRS and CDR2 YFSETQ. CDR3 sequence reads: CASSPAEIGTNEKLFF. In DNA form, the CDR3 reads TGCGCCAGCAGCCCTGCGGAGATTGGAACTAATGAAAAACTGTTTTTT. Full variable domain (missing parts from reference TRBV5-1 and TRBJ1-4): KAGVTQTPRYLIKTRGQQVTLSCSPISGHRSVSWYQQTPGQGLQFLFEYFSETQRNKGNFPGRFSGRQFSNSRSEMNVSTLELGDSALYLCASSPAEIGTNEKLFFGSGTQLSVL.